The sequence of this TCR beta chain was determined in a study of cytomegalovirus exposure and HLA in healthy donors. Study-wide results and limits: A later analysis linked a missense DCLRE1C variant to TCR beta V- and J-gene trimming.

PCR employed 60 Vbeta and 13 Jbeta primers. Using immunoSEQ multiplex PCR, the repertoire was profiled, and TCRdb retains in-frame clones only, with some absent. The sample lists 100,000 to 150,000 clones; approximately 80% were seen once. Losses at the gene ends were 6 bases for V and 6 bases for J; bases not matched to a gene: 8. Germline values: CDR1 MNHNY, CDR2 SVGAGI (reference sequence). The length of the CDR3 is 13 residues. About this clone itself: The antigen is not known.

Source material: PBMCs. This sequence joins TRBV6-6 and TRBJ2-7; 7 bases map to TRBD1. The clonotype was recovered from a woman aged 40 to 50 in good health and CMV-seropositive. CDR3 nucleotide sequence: TGTGCCAGCAGGGAAACACAGGGGCGCGAGCAGTACTTC. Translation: CASRETQGREQYF.